The 25 T cell receptor beta chains presented below share a single source sample, sequenced in a study of blood T cell repertoires in COVID-19. The repertoire was sequenced with immunoSEQ multiplex PCR; TCRdb's copy has only in-frame clones and lacks some. The sample carries roughly 100,000 clones, approximately 84% recorded once. The material sequenced was peripheral blood. The receptors originated from a human donor in a cohort sampled during active COVID-19.

This chain links TRBV7-2 with TRBJ1-1, with 7 bases that match TRBD1. The V gene end was trimmed by 4 bases and the J gene end by 4 bases; junction bases not matched to a gene: 6. The CDR3 runs 14 residues. Germline V gene data show CDR1 as SGHTA and CDR2 as FQGNSA. The chain's CDR3 is CASSYRGISTEAFF. The CDR3 coding sequence is TGTGCCAGCAGCTACAGGGGAATTAGCACTGAAGCTTTCTTT.

V gene TRBV30 combines with J gene TRBJ1-2; D is ambiguous. Trimming cost V 2 bases and J 8 bases, with 9 bases left between them. CDR3 size: 11 residues. Germline V lookup: CDR1 GTSNPN, CDR2 SVGIG (reference sequence). In DNA, the CDR3 is TGTGCCTGGAGTCCGGGGTTCGGCTACACCTTC. Its protein product is CAWSPGFGYTF.

The V gene is TRBV10-3, the J gene TRBJ1-4; D is undetermined. The CDR3 length is 13 residues. Germline V gene sequence: CDR1 ENHRY, CDR2 SYGVKD. V lost 6 bases, J lost 2 bases, and 7 bases lay in between. CDR3 nucleotides: TGTGCCATCAGGGGGAGCACTAATGAAAAACTGTTTTTT. It yields the protein CAIRGSTNEKLFF.

This chain joins TRBV5-4 and TRBJ2-1; maybe TRBD2 (7 bases). This CDR3 comprises 17 residues. Trimming pared 4 bases from V and 4 bases from J, leaving 21 bases between. CDR1 is SGHNT and CDR2 is YYREEE in the germline V gene (reference sequence). This CDR3 reads CASSRGAGALLYNEQFF. CDR3 bases: TGTGCCAGCAGCCGGGGGGCGGGGGCCCTATTATACAATGAGCAGTTCTTC.

The J gene is TRBJ2-5, the V gene TRBV5-1; tentative D call: TRBD2 (5 bases). The V end lost 2 bases, the J end lost 7 bases, and 15 bases lay between the germline ends. The CDR3 is 14 residues long. Germline CDR1 reads SGHRS; CDR2 reads YFSETQ. CDR3: CASSFEAILGTQYF. The CDR3 nucleotides read TGCGCCAGCAGCTTCGAGGCCATACTAGGGACCCAGTACTTC.

As DNA, the CDR3 is TGTGCCAGCAGCCAAGAAGTCACAGGGGGCTACACAGATACGCAGTATTTT. Residues: CASSQEVTGGYTDTQYF. The chain is built from TRBV4-2 and TRBJ2-3, with 9 bases aligning to TRBD1. Losses at the gene ends were 0 bases for V and 2 bases for J; bases not matched to a gene: 6. CDR3 size: 17 residues. Germline-derived CDR1 and CDR2 are LGHNA and YNFKEQ.

The chain uses TRBV3-1 (or the pseudogene TRBV3-2) and TRBJ1-6; D is possibly TRBD1 (5 bases). Per the germline V gene, CDR1 is LGHDT and CDR2 is YNNKEL (reference sequence). The CDR3 is 14 amino acids. Trimming took 5 bases from V and 10 from J, leaving 15 bases between them. The CDR3 is CASSFPGLGSPLHF. CDR3 DNA: TGTGCCAGCAGCTTCCCGGGACTCGGGTCACCCCTCCACTTT.

The chain links TRBV15 to TRBJ1-2; 8 nucleotides match TRBD1. Germline values: CDR1 LNHNV, CDR2 YYDKDF (reference sequence). With V trimmed by 0 bases and J by 8 bases, 8 bases remained unmatched. CDR3 length: 15 amino acids. The CDR3 sequence is CATSRDRTGSRGYTF. The CDR3 bases are TGTGCCACCAGCAGAGATCGGACAGGGAGCCGCGGCTACACCTTC.

V gene TRBV6-5 combines with J gene TRBJ2-7; D may be TRBD2 (6 bases). The CDR3 spans 12 residues. Per germline, CDR1 MNHEY and CDR2 SVGAGI. The V gene lost 6 bases and the J gene lost 2 bases, with 8 bases spanning the gap. The CDR3 here is CASRTGAYEQYF. The CDR3 DNA reads as TGTGCCAGCAGAACGGGGGCCTACGAGCAGTACTTC.

This clone was recorded only once. The chain is built from TRBV5-1 and TRBJ1-4; D is undetermined. Trimming left V 0 bases short and J 0 bases short, with 12 bases between. CDR3 length: 17 amino acids. CDR1 is SGHRS, CDR2 YFSETQ, per germline. In nucleotides, the CDR3 is TGCGCCAGCAGCTTGGGAGGAGGTCCGGCAACTAATGAAAAACTGTTTTTT. It encodes CASSLGGGPATNEKLFF.

This clone has just one count. In DNA, the CDR3 is TGTGCCAGCTCCCGGGGGGGCGCATCGGCCGGGGAGCTGTTTTTT. Amino acid sequence: CASSRGGASAGELFF. This chain uses TRBV7-2 with TRBJ2-2, with TRBD2 identical over 8 bases. V lost 8 bases to trimming and J lost 6 bases; unmatched junction nucleotides: 11. The CDR3 runs to 15 residues. The germline V gene has CDR1 SGHTA and CDR2 FQGNSA.

The chain employs TRBV11-3 and TRBJ1-3, with D perhaps TRBD1 (5 bases). Germline assignment: CDR1 SGHNT and CDR2 YENEEA. The CDR3 contains 17 residues. The germline V and J ends were trimmed by 7 bases and 0 bases, with 19 bases remaining between them. CDR3 region: CASKLRLRVVSGNTIYF. In DNA form, the CDR3 reads TGTGCCAGCAAACTTAGGCTCAGGGTCGTCTCTGGAAACACCATATATTTT.

The chain couples TRBV21-1 to TRBJ1-2; the table's TRBD1 call for D was not verified on the DNA. TRBV21-1 is annotated as a pseudogene. This CDR3 spans 17 amino acids. CDR3 sequence: CASSSYFPGQLDYGYTF. CDR3 in DNA: TGTGCCAGCAGCAGCTACTTTCCGGGACAGTTAGACTATGGCTACACCTTC.

This clone was detected once. The chain links TRBV5-6 to TRBJ1-1; 8 positions match TRBD1. The CDR3 consists of 17 residues. Germline V CDR1 and CDR2: SGHDT, YYEEEE. V shed 0 bases, J shed 1 base, and the junction held 8 bases outside the gene matches. The CDR3 here is CASSLGTGRFGNTEAFF. The DNA for the CDR3 is TGTGCCAGCAGCTTGGGGACAGGGAGGTTTGGGAACACTGAAGCTTTCTTT.

The CDR3, as DNA: TGTGCCATCAGGAACGGGGGTGATAGCAATCAGCCCCAGCATTTT. Encoded protein: CAIRNGGDSNQPQHF. This chain connects TRBV10-3 to TRBJ1-5; the D gene is possibly TRBD1 (5 bases). The germline V gene has CDR1 ENHRY and CDR2 SYGVKD. With 6 bases removed from V and 0 bases from J, the gap between germline ends came to 12 bases. The CDR3 extends over 15 amino acids.

The chain's CDR3 is CASISLGGNTEAFF. CDR3 sequence (DNA): TGTGCCAGTATCTCCCTGGGGGGGAACACTGAAGCTTTCTTT. This chain connects TRBV19 to TRBJ1-1; D is possibly TRBD1 (5 bases). Trimming removed 7 bases from V and 1 base from J, with 13 bases in between. In germline, CDR1 is LNHDA, CDR2 SQIVND (reference sequence). The CDR3 has 14 amino acids. Using reference TRBV19 and TRBJ1-1 for the parts outside the CDR3, the full variable domain is DGGITQSPKYLFRKEGQNVTLSCEQNLNHDAMYWYRQDPGQGLRLIYYSQIVNDFQKGDIAEGYSVSREKKESFPLTVTSAQKNPTAFYLCASISLGGNTEAFFGQGTRLTVV.

The chain joins TRBV7-9 to TRBJ2-5; TRBD1 agrees at 8 bases. Trimming at V came to 5 bases and at J to 4 bases, leaving 9 bases not matched to a gene. CDR1 and CDR2 from the germline V gene are SEHNR and FQNEAQ (reference sequence). The length of the CDR3 is 15 residues. The CDR3 loop is CASSIQQGAGETQYF. The CDR3, as DNA: TGTGCCAGCAGCATTCAGCAGGGGGCAGGAGAGACCCAGTACTTC.

V usage is TRBV11-2 and J usage is TRBJ2-7; TRBD1 matches at 7 bases. This CDR3 region has 13 residues. Germline values: CDR1 SGHAT, CDR2 FQNNGV. The V segment lost 5 bases and the J segment 2 bases; nucleotides outside the gene matches: 3. The CDR3 sequence: CASSHGTAYEQYF. The CDR3 DNA reads as TGTGCCAGCAGCCACGGGACAGCCTACGAGCAGTACTTC.

The chain combines TRBV3-1 (or the pseudogene TRBV3-2) with TRBJ1-6; D is unclear. CDR1 and CDR2 (germline): LGHDT, YNNKEL (reference sequence). The CDR3 has 15 residues. Between the trimmed V and J ends, which lost 1 base and 7 bases, there was a span of 11 bases. The CDR3 nucleotides read TGTGCCAGCAGCCAAGTCCGGGTGGAGAATTCACCCCTCCACTTT. This translates into CASSQVRVENSPLHF.

The gene calls are TRBV7-3 and TRBJ2-2, with TRBD2 identical over 7 bases. Trimming removed 8 bases from V and 6 bases from J; junction bases left unmatched: 9. Germline V gene lookup returns CDR1 SGHTA and CDR2 FQGTGA. The CDR3 spans 14 residues. The CDR3 DNA is TGTGCCAGCTCCCCCGGCGGGGGTTCCGGGGAGCTGTTTTTT. Translated, it gives CASSPGGGSGELFF.

The gene calls are TRBV18 and TRBJ2-7; D is perhaps TRBD1 (6 bases). The germline V gene encodes CDR1 KGHSH and CDR2 LQKENI. The CDR3 extends over 14 amino acids. Trimming removed 4 bases from V and 1 base from J, with 11 bases in between. Here the CDR3 DNA reads TGTGCCAGCTCACAGGACAGCACATCCTACGAGCAGTACTTC. Encoded protein: CASSQDSTSYEQYF.

The chain couples TRBV24-1 to TRBJ2-1, with D possibly matching TRBD2 (5 bases). The CDR3 runs 15 residues. V was clipped by 2 bases and J by 7 bases, with 14 bases between them. CDR1 and CDR2 from the germline V gene are KGHDR and SFDVKD. Here the CDR3 reads CATSDSRTPGNEQFF. The DNA of the CDR3 is TGTGCCACCAGTGATTCTAGGACCCCGGGGAATGAGCAGTTCTTC.

The V and J genes are TRBV6-5 and TRBJ1-2; unclear D gene. V lost 4 bases to trimming and J lost 3 bases, with 9 bases between them. In germline, CDR1 is MNHEY, CDR2 SVGAGI. CDR3 length equals 13 residues. The DNA for the CDR3 is TGTGCCAGCAGTTCAACTGAACACTATGGCTACACCTTC. As protein: CASSSTEHYGYTF.

V gene TRBV12-5 combines with J gene TRBJ1-2; perhaps TRBD1 as D (5 bases). Germline CDR1 LGHNT, CDR2 FRNRAP. There are 12 residues in the CDR3. Trimming stripped 5 bases from V and 3 bases from J, with 7 bases between. Written as DNA, the CDR3 is TGTGCTAGTGGTCTCAGGGACTATGGCTACACCTTC. Its protein is CASGLRDYGYTF.

V and J are TRBV4-3 and TRBJ2-1; no firm D call. Trimming pared 0 bases from V and 4 bases from J, leaving 7 bases between. Germline V gene sequence: CDR1 LGHNA, CDR2 YSLEER. The CDR3 is made up of 14 amino acids. This CDR3 reads CASSQEQTYNEQFF. CDR3 nucleotide sequence: TGCGCCAGCAGCCAAGAACAGACATACAATGAGCAGTTCTTC.